Following are 15 T cell receptor beta chains from one sample sequenced in a study of T cells in women clearing cervical HPV infection. Measured with immunoSEQ multiplex PCR; TCRdb has only the in-frame clones, and not every one. This specimen shows 45,000 to 55,000 clones; the ten leading clones hold approximately 0.98%. The specimen sequenced was blood buffy coat. These receptor sequences come from a woman aged 18-70 years with a cervical HPV16 infection that either progressed to CIN3+ or cleared (not recorded which).

As concerns this clone: The CDR3 end is not reached by the read, which stops 3 residues before it; the germline J gene fills it in. The chain is built from TRBV10-3 and TRBJ2-3, with TRBD2 identical over 15 bases. Losses at the gene ends were 6 bases for V and 0 bases for J; bases not matched to a gene: 13. The V gene's germline CDR1 is ENHRY and CDR2 SYGVKD. The CDR3 is 20 residues long. Incomplete CDR3 DNA: TGTGCCATCAGGGGACTAGCGGGGGGACAGATTATCACTAGCACAGATACG. It is translated as CAIRGLAGGQIITSTDT. The full CDR3 reads CAIRGLAGGQIITSTDTQYF.

In the case of this clone: The read stops 3 residues short of the end of the CDR3; the missing end is completed from the germline J gene. The J gene is TRBJ1-2, the V gene TRBV7-3; maybe TRBD1 (6 bases). CDR1 is SGHTA and CDR2 is FQGTGA in the germline V gene. The CDR3 has 15 amino acids. CDR3 residues: CASSSSPGQTYDYTF. The covered CDR3 bases are TGTGCCAGCAGCTCCTCCCCTGGACAGACCTACGAC.

On this clone itself: Read sequence stops 3 residues before the CDR3 end, and the germline J gene provides the missing end. The V call is TRBV30, the J call TRBJ2-3, with TRBD2 as a possible D gene (6 bases). This CDR3 has 11 amino acids. The germline CDR1 and CDR2 sequences are GTSNPN and SVGIG (reference sequence). The V end was cut by 5 bases, the J end by 6 bases, with 9 bases between. The CDR3 DNA, read in part, is TGTGCCTGGGCTGGGGGGGATACG. Translating gives CAWAGGDT. The whole CDR3 is CAWAGGDTQYF.

A word on this clone: The read terminates 3 residues ahead of where the CDR3 ends, so the germline J gene completes it. The chain is built from TRBV6-1 and TRBJ1-2, with D perhaps TRBD1 (5 bases). The CDR3 consists of 14 residues. The V end lost 2 bases, the J end lost 4 bases, and 11 bases lay between the germline ends. CDR1 and CDR2 (germline): MNHNS, SASEGT. The sequenced CDR3 bases are TGTGCCAGCAGTGAATCGCAGGGTTTCTATGGC. Protein: CASSESQGFYG. The full CDR3 protein is CASSESQGFYGYTF.

Regarding this clone: Sequencing ends 3 residues short of the CDR3 end; the germline J gene provides the rest. The chain couples TRBV7-3 to TRBJ1-2; a possible D gene is TRBD1 (5 bases). The CDR3 is 15 residues long. Per germline, CDR1 SGHTA and CDR2 FQGTGA. The CDR3 loop reads CASSSRGGSTDTYTF. Incomplete CDR3 DNA: TGTGCCAGCAGCTCTCGGGGGGGGAGCACAGATACC.

Concerning this clone itself: The CDR3 end is not reached by the read, which stops 3 residues before it; the germline J gene fills it in. V is TRBV19 and J is TRBJ1-2; D gene unclear. Looked up from germline, CDR1 is LNHDA and CDR2 is SQIVND (reference sequence). The CDR3 length is 13 residues. The CDR3 reads CASSLGLARDYTF. The DNA read from the CDR3 is TGTGCCAGTAGTCTCGGACTAGCGAGGGAC.

Comments on this clone: A read error may produce the germline difference seen at one junction end. The read ends 3 residues before the CDR3 terminus; that terminus is restored from the germline J gene. The V call is TRBV7-7, the J call TRBJ2-1, with a possible D match to TRBD2 (6 bases). CDR1 is SSHAT, CDR2 FNYEAQ, per germline (reference sequence). The CDR3 has 14 residues. CDR3 bases read: TGTGCTAGCAGCTTAGGAGGGCCTTACAATGAG. This gives the protein CASSLGGPYNE. The whole CDR3 sequence is CASSLGGPYNEQFF.

Details on this clone: The read halts 3 residues ahead of the CDR3 end, with the missing end drawn from the germline J gene. This chain links TRBV5-1 with TRBJ2-7; maybe TRBD2 (6 bases). V lost 4 bases and J lost 2, with 7 bases in between. The germline gives CDR1 SGHRS, CDR2 YFSETQ. This CDR3 has 12 residues. CDR3 DNA, as far as it was read: TGCGCCAGCAGCGCGGGAACCTACGAG. As protein: CASSAGTYE. The whole CDR3 region reads CASSAGTYEQYF.

Comments on this clone: The CDR3 end lies 3 residues beyond the end of the read and is filled in from the germline J gene. The chain uses TRBV5-1 and TRBJ2-1; 8 bases fit TRBD2. The CDR3 covers 16 residues. Germline V gene lookup returns CDR1 SGHRS and CDR2 YFSETQ. V trimming: 0 bases; J trimming: 7 bases; junction bases outside the gene matches: 9. CDR3 amino acids: CASSLGGSGVLNEQFF. CDR3 bases read: TGCGCCAGCAGCTTGGGTGGTAGCGGGGTCTTAAATGAG.

Points on this clone: The DNA ends 3 residues before the CDR3 does, and the rest of the CDR3 is filled in from the germline J gene. This rearrangement joins TRBV12-3 or TRBV12-4 to TRBJ2-3, with 7 nucleotides matching TRBD1. V shed 3 bases, J shed 7 bases, and the junction held 4 bases outside the gene matches. The CDR3 is 13 residues long. This CDR3 is CASSLPGQNTQYF. The DNA read from the CDR3 is TGTGCCAGCAGTTTGCCGGGACAGAATACG.

A word on this clone: With the read ending 3 residues before the CDR3 end, the germline J gene is used to fill in that end. V gene TRBV7-9 combines with J gene TRBJ1-5, with 10 bases fitting TRBD1. Germline CDR1 is SEHNR and CDR2 is FQNEAQ (reference sequence). This CDR3 spans 14 amino acids. V was clipped by 5 bases and J by 5 bases; unmatched bases: 3. The CDR3 DNA, read in part, is TGTGCCAGCAGCAAGGGGACAGGGGATCAGCCC. Translation: CASSKGTGDQP. The whole CDR3 protein reads CASSKGTGDQPQHF.

In the case of this clone: The CDR3 end lies 3 residues beyond the end of the read and is filled in from the germline J gene. The chain employs TRBV12-3 or TRBV12-4 and TRBJ2-3; D might be TRBD2 (7 bases). V was trimmed by 3 bases and J by 4 bases, leaving 14 bases between them. CDR3 length equals 15 residues. CDR3 residues: CASSFGGAGADTQYF. The DNA read from the CDR3 is TGTGCCAGCAGTTTTGGGGGGGCCGGCGCAGATACG.

The CDR3 reads CASSSGIAGDQPQHF. The covered CDR3 bases are TGTGCCAGCAGCTCCGGGATCGCCGGGGATCAGCCC. The chain carries TRBV7-2 and TRBJ1-5; no definite D call. The CDR3 end lies 3 residues beyond the end of the read and is filled in from the germline J gene. V lost 4 bases, J lost 5 bases, and 15 bases lay in between. The CDR3 is made up of 15 amino acids. Germline V gene lookup returns CDR1 SGHTA and CDR2 FQGNSA.

Concerning this clone itself: The read stops 3 residues short of the end of the CDR3; the missing end is completed from the germline J gene. V is TRBV5-4 and J is TRBJ2-3; 10 bases map to TRBD2. The V and J ends lost 2 bases and 6 bases, in that order; junction bases with no gene match: 3. CDR1 is SGHNT, CDR2 YYREEE, per germline (reference sequence). The CDR3 is 14 amino acids. The chain's CDR3 is CASSLAGGLDTQYF. The part of the CDR3 DNA that was read is TGTGCCAGCAGCTTAGCGGGGGGGCTCGATACG.

CDR3 in amino acids: CASGVDSLDTQYF. The covered CDR3 bases are TGTGCTAGTGGCGTCGATAGCTTGGATACG. The chain links TRBV12-5 to TRBJ2-3, with D unclear. The CDR3 end is not reached by the read, which stops 3 residues before it; the germline J gene fills it in. The CDR3 runs to 13 residues. Deletions cut 6 bases from V and 6 bases from J, with 13 bases between. Germline assignment: CDR1 LGHNT and CDR2 FRNRAP. Full variable domain (remainder filled in from reference TRBV12-5 and TRBJ2-3): DARVTQTPRHKVTEMGQEVTMRCQPILGHNTVFWYRQTMMQGLELLAYFRNRAPLDDSGMPKDRFSAEMPDATLATLKIQPSEPRDSAVYFCASGVDSLDTQYFGPGTRLTVL.